This is a list of T cell receptor beta chains from one sample in a study of blood T cells in healthy people across ages. TCRdb processed the 5' RACE reads anew with MiXCR; each CDR3 protein has one entry. Among roughly 2 million distinct CDR3 sequences listed, around 50% were seen once. Sequenced input: blood. The receptors were sampled from a woman in her forties in good health. CDR3s include the opening cysteine and the closing phenylalanine or tryptophan. A D gene is named only where the DNA matches it firmly. Only some rows state a clone size, as once, few, many or a class for expanded clones.

TRBJ2-4	TRBD1	few	TRBV5-1	CASSSWTGENIQYF	TGCGCCAGCAGCTCCTGGACAGGGGAAAACATTCAGTACTTC
TRBJ1-2	-	-	TRBV4-3	CASSQSRSGPAFTYGYTF	TGCGCCAGCAGCCAAAGTCGGTCTGGACCCGCCTTCACCTATGGCTACACCTTC
TRBJ2-3	-	-	TRBV10-1	CASSESVGGPTDTQYF	TGCGCCAGCAGTGAGTCAGTGGGGGGACCCACAGATACGCAGTATTTT
TRBJ2-3	TRBD1	-	TRBV24-1	CATSDRDSGTDTQYF	TGTGCCACCAGTGACAGGGACAGCGGCACAGATACGCAGTATTTT
TRBJ1-4	-	-	TRBV21-1	CASSTSDRGSEKLFF	TGTGCCAGCAGCACCTCGGACAGGGGGAGTGAAAAACTGTTTTTT
TRBJ2-1	-	-	TRBV2	CARKRESSYNEQFF	TGTGCCCGAAAAAGAGAAAGCTCCTACAATGAGCAGTTCTTC
TRBJ2-1	-	-	TRBV7-9	CASSTTRWDNEQFF	TGTGCCAGCAGCACTACAAGGTGGGACAATGAGCAGTTCTTC
TRBJ2-5	TRBD1	-	TRBV12-3/TRBV12-4	CASGQTGYQETQYF	TGTGCCAGCGGACAGACAGGGTACCAAGAGACCCAGTACTTC
TRBJ2-1	-	few	TRBV7-2	CASSSYSGLNNEQFF	TGTGCCAGCAGCTCCTACAGCGGACTGAACAATGAGCAGTTCTTC
TRBJ2-3	-	few	TRBV29-1	CSVAPRGGRSTDTQYF	TGCAGCGTTGCCCCGCGAGGGGGACGAAGCACAGATACGCAGTATTTT
TRBJ2-7	TRBD1	-	TRBV10-3	CAISVGTGIQYF	TGTGCCATCAGTGTCGGGACAGGGATACAGTACTTC
TRBJ1-2	TRBD1	-	TRBV29-1	CSVEGQSYGHTF	TGCAGCGTTGAGGGACAGTCCTATGGCCACACCTTC
TRBJ2-1	TRBD1	-	TRBV6-1	CASRSSGQGLSGEQFF	TGTGCCAGCCGCAGCAGCGGACAGGGGCTTAGTGGTGAGCAGTTCTTC
TRBJ2-3	TRBD1	-	TRBV5-1	CASSGTGDLTDTQYF	TGCGCCAGCAGCGGGACAGGGGACCTCACAGATACGCAGTATTTT
TRBJ1-6	-	few	TRBV20-1	CSANDRLYSYNSPLHF	TGCAGTGCTAATGACAGGCTTTACTCCTATAATTCACCCCTCCACTTT
TRBJ2-1	-	-	TRBV11-2	CASRGGVLEQFF	TGTGCCAGCAGAGGAGGGGTTCTCGAGCAGTTCTTC
TRBJ2-5	-	few	TRBV28	CASSRDGRKTQYF	TGTGCCAGCAGCCGGGATGGCCGCAAGACCCAGTACTTC
TRBJ2-2	-	-	TRBV7-2	CATGGGANTGELFF	TGTGCCACTGGAGGAGGAGCGAACACCGGGGAGCTGTTTTTT
TRBJ2-1	-	few	TRBV20-1	CSAELEQFF	TGCAGTGCGGAACTAGAGCAGTTCTTC
TRBJ2-3	-	-	TRBV7-6	CASSLAGRITDTQYF	TGTGCCAGCAGCTTAGCGGGGAGGATCACAGATACGCAGTATTTT
TRBJ2-1	TRBD2	few	TRBV9	CASSVVSGGVNEQFF	TGTGCCAGCAGCGTAGTGAGCGGGGGGGTTAATGAGCAGTTCTTC
TRBJ2-2	TRBD2	-	TRBV6-1	CASSAGTSGPGELFF	TGTGCCAGCAGCGCTGGGACTAGCGGGCCCGGGGAGCTGTTTTTT
TRBJ2-1	-	-	TRBV11-2	CASSGRDLNGQFDEQFF	TGTGCCAGCAGCGGACGGGACTTAAATGGACAATTCGATGAGCAGTTCTTC
TRBJ2-2	TRBD2	-	TRBV4-2	CASSQEGPISQGEGLRLGELFF	TGTGCCAGCAGCCAAGAAGGTCCGATTTCCCAAGGGGAGGGACTTCGGCTCGGGGAGCTGTTTTTT
TRBJ2-3	-	-	TRBV7-9	CASSFDGVDTQYF	TGTGCCAGCAGCTTTGACGGGGTAGATACGCAGTATTTT
TRBJ1-6	-	-	TRBV6-5	CASSYSLSSPLHF	TGTGCCAGCAGTTACAGCCTCAGTTCACCCCTCCACTTT
TRBJ2-7	-	-	TRBV6-5	CASSREGGRAYEQYF	TGTGCCAGCAGCCGAGAGGGGGGGAGGGCCTACGAGCAGTACTTC
TRBJ2-5	TRBD2	few	TRBV10-3	CAIKHSGGHQETQYF	TGTGCCATCAAGCACAGCGGGGGACACCAAGAGACCCAGTACTTC
TRBJ2-7	TRBD1	-	TRBV4-2	CASSQGTGQGSYEQYF	TGTGCCAGCAGCCAAGGGACGGGACAGGGTTCCTACGAGCAGTACTTC
TRBJ2-1	TRBD2	-	TRBV7-3	CASSLRPPTSGGEYNEQFF	TGTGCCAGCAGCTTAAGGCCCCCCACTAGCGGGGGGGAATACAATGAGCAGTTCTTC
TRBJ1-6	-	-	TRBV7-2	CASSLQLTRDNSPLHF	TGTGCCAGCAGCTTACAGCTAACTAGGGATAATTCACCCCTCCACTTT
TRBJ2-1	-	few	TRBV5-1	CASSLASVGGPGDEQFF	TGCGCCAGCAGCTTGGCCTCGGTGGGGGGGCCGGGAGATGAGCAGTTCTTC
TRBJ2-5	TRBD2	-	TRBV11-2	CASSLPPSGVQETQYF	TGTGCCAGCAGCCTCCCGCCTAGCGGGGTGCAAGAGACCCAGTACTTC
TRBJ2-3	TRBD2	-	TRBV27	CASREFGTKGDTQYF	TGTGCCAGCAGGGAGTTTGGGACTAAAGGGGATACGCAGTATTTT
TRBJ2-5	-	-	TRBV29-1	CSALPGSQETQYF	TGCAGCGCGCTCCCTGGGTCTCAAGAGACCCAGTACTTC
TRBJ1-2	-	few	TRBV6-6	CASSYSIFEIANYGYTF	TGTGCCAGCAGTTACTCAATCTTCGAAATCGCTAACTATGGCTACACCTTC
TRBJ2-5	TRBD1	-	TRBV5-1	CASHPRRDSPPLEETQYF	TGCGCCAGCCATCCCCGCCGGGACAGTCCGCCCCTAGAGGAGACCCAGTACTTC
TRBJ2-5	-	-	TRBV15	CATSREGGTQETQYF	TGTGCCACCAGCAGAGAGGGGGGAACCCAAGAGACCCAGTACTTC
TRBJ2-5	-	-	TRBV10-3	CAISAGGAIDETQYF	TGTGCCATCAGTGCAGGGGGGGCCATCGATGAGACCCAGTACTTC
TRBJ2-7	-	few	TRBV15	CATSRDPRTYEQYF	TGTGCCACCAGCAGAGATCCTCGCACCTACGAGCAGTACTTC
TRBJ1-5	-	-	TRBV6-2/TRBV6-3	CASSYWGRQPQHF	TGTGCCAGCAGTTACTGGGGACGACAGCCCCAGCATTTT
TRBJ2-1	-	-	TRBV7-8	CASSLVGGGQFF	TGTGCCAGCAGCTTAGTCGGGGGAGGGCAGTTCTTC
TRBJ1-1	-	-	TRBV7-2	CASSSGGEAFF	TGTGCCAGCAGCTCCGGAGGCGAAGCTTTCTTT
TRBJ1-2	-	few	TRBV20-1	CSARAPGQRERGYTF	TGCAGTGCTAGGGCTCCGGGACAACGGGAAAGAGGCTACACCTTC
TRBJ2-4	-	many	TRBV7-6	CASSLERPGAGEAKNIQYF	TGTGCCAGCAGCTTAGAGAGGCCTGGGGCAGGGGAGGCCAAAAACATTCAGTACTTC
TRBJ1-2	-	-	TRBV21-1	CASPTTARSGYTF	TGCGCCAGCCCCACGACGGCCAGGAGCGGCTACACCTTC
TRBJ1-2	-	-	TRBV7-2	CASARWGSYGYTF	TGTGCCAGCGCGCGGTGGGGAAGCTATGGCTACACCTTC
TRBJ1-2	-	few	TRBV7-9	CASSLPGRGDGYTF	TGTGCCAGCAGCTTACCGGGACGCGGGGATGGCTACACCTTC
TRBJ1-2	-	-	TRBV7-2	CASRAGIYYGYTF	TGTGCCAGCAGGGCCGGGATCTACTATGGCTACACCTTC
TRBJ2-1	-	few	TRBV7-6	CASSVDSPTYNEQFF	TGTGCCAGCAGCGTGGACAGTCCTACCTACAATGAGCAGTTCTTC
TRBJ2-3	-	once	TRBV5-1	CTSSSGIHTTDTQYF	TGCACCAGCAGCAGTGGCATTCACACCACAGATACGCAGTATTTT
TRBJ1-5	-	-	TRBV6-2/TRBV6-3	CASSTQVGWLGNQPQHF	TGTGCCAGCAGTACCCAGGTCGGTTGGTTGGGCAATCAGCCCCAGCATTTT
TRBJ2-3	-	-	TRBV9	CASSHNRGGSTDTQYF	TGTGCCAGCAGCCACAACAGGGGGGGCAGCACAGATACGCAGTATTTT
TRBJ1-5	-	-	TRBV7-2	CASSFQINQPQHF	TGTGCCAGCAGCTTCCAGATAAATCAGCCCCAGCATTTT